A selection of T cell receptor beta chains follows, all from one sample in a study of shared clonotypes between healthy human individuals. Clones were sequenced by immunoSEQ multiplex PCR, and TCRdb holds only the in-frame ones, with some missing. The sample lists over 2 million clones; 85% to 95% were seen once. Input material: naive CD4+ T cells sorted from blood. The source of these receptors is a man aged 18 to 29 in good health. Both conserved end residues are part of each CDR3. Each record gives: J gene, D gene, V gene, CDR3 length, clone size, CDR3 DNA, CDR3 protein. A D gene is named only where the DNA matches it firmly. The size entry is marked missing in some rows and otherwise reads once, few, many or a size class.

TRBJ2-7	-	TRBV6-6	13	-	TGTGCCAGCAGTTACGGGAATAGCTACGAGCAGTACTTC	CASSYGNSYEQYF
TRBJ2-7	-	TRBV15	14	-	TGTGCCACCAGCAGAGCGGTAGCTCCCTACGAGCAGTACTTC	CATSRAVAPYEQYF
TRBJ1-1	-	TRBV2	13	-	TGTGCCAGCAGCCCAGTAGCGACGGGTGAAGCTTTCTTT	CASSPVATGEAFF
TRBJ2-2	-	TRBV2	14	-	TGTGCCAGCAGTCCCATATCATACACCGGGGAGCTGTTTTTT	CASSPISYTGELFF
TRBJ1-5	TRBD1	TRBV28	18	-	TGTGCCAGCAGCTACGGGACAGGGGGCGGGAAGAGCAATCAGCCCCAGCATTTT	CASSYGTGGGKSNQPQHF
TRBJ2-1	-	TRBV19	11	-	TGTGCCAGTAGTATAGTTAGTGAGCAGTTCTTC	CASSIVSEQFF
TRBJ2-7	-	TRBV28	14	-	TGTGCCAGCCGACCCGCCGGGACACCGACCGAGCAGTACTTC	CASRPAGTPTEQYF
TRBJ2-2	-	TRBV6-1	15	-	TGTGCCAGCAGCCGAGGGGAGGGGGCCACCGGGGAGCTGTTTTTT	CASSRGEGATGELFF
TRBJ2-1	TRBD2	TRBV5-1	15	-	TGCGCCAGCAGCCCGGGACTAGCGGGCTACAATGAGCAGTTCTTC	CASSPGLAGYNEQFF
TRBJ2-7	-	TRBV4-3	14	-	TGCGCCAGCAGCCAAGCTGCCAACACCTACGAGCAGTACTTC	CASSQAANTYEQYF
TRBJ2-7	-	TRBV29-1	14	once	TGCAGCGTTGAAGATCAGGTAGAACGTCGGGAGCAGTACTTC	CSVEDQVERREQYF
TRBJ1-2	TRBD1	TRBV10-3	16	-	TGTGCCATCAGTTCGGACAGGGCCTCAGTTAATTATGGCTACACCTTC	CAISSDRASVNYGYTF
TRBJ2-5	-	TRBV29-1	16	-	TGCAGCGTTGTAAGGTTCCCAAACCCGAACGGAGAGACCCAGTACTTC	CSVVRFPNPNGETQYF
TRBJ2-2	TRBD2	TRBV5-1	15	-	TGCGCCAGCAGCTTCGTAGCGGGAGGGCACGGGGAGCTGTTTTTT	CASSFVAGGHGELFF
TRBJ2-7	TRBD1	TRBV10-3	16	-	TGTGCCATCAGCGCGATTGCCGGGACAGGGGTCTACGAGCAGTACTTC	CAISAIAGTGVYEQYF
TRBJ2-2	TRBD1	TRBV11-2	16	-	TGTGCCAGCAGAGGACAGGGGGCAGGGAAAGCCGGGGAGCTGTTTTTT	CASRGQGAGKAGELFF
TRBJ2-7	-	TRBV2	14	once	TGTGCCAGCAGTTTGGACCGAATCTCCTACGAGCAGTACTTC	CASSLDRISYEQYF
TRBJ2-1	TRBD2	TRBV4-3	16	once	TGCGCCAGCAGCCAAGAACTAGCGGGAGGAAGGGATGAGCAGTTCTTC	CASSQELAGGRDEQFF
TRBJ2-3	-	TRBV11-2	13	-	TGTGCCAGCAGCCCGGAGGCCGCACATACGCAGTATTTT	CASSPEAAHTQYF
TRBJ1-2	-	TRBV7-2	16	-	TGTGCCAGCAGCTTAGGGCAGGGGTTCCTTAACTATGGCTACACCTTC	CASSLGQGFLNYGYTF
TRBJ2-1	-	TRBV4-1	17	-	TGCGCCAGCAGCCCAACGCCAGGGCCATCGGCGAACAATGAGCAGTTCTTC	CASSPTPGPSANNEQFF
TRBJ2-5	-	TRBV20-1	11	-	TGCAGTGCTCAAAAGAAGGAGACCCAGTACTTC	CSAQKKETQYF